This TCR beta chain was observed in a study of shared clonotypes between healthy human individuals. Sequenced by immunoSEQ multiplex PCR; TCRdb stores in-frame clones only, minus some. The repertoire has some 500,000 clones, about 96% of them found once; the top ten carry about 0.064%. There are 15 residues in the CDR3. V lost 5 bases to trimming and J lost 1 base, with 14 bases between them. Germline V CDR1 and CDR2: LNHDA, SQIVND (reference sequence). The sequence derives from a woman younger than 45 in good health. The sequenced sample was naive CD4+ T cells sorted from blood. Subset described: CD45RA+ positively selected. This rearrangement joins TRBV19 to TRBJ1-1; D is unresolved. CDR3 DNA: TGTGCCAGTAGTGTACTAACTTCGGGGAACACTGAAGCTTTCTTT. It codes for CASSVLTSGNTEAFF. Combining the CDR3 with reference TRBV19 and TRBJ1-1 gives the whole variable domain DGGITQSPKYLFRKEGQNVTLSCEQNLNHDAMYWYRQDPGQGLRLIYYSQIVNDFQKGDIAEGYSVSREKKESFPLTVTSAQKNPTAFYLCASSVLTSGNTEAFFGQGTRLTVV.